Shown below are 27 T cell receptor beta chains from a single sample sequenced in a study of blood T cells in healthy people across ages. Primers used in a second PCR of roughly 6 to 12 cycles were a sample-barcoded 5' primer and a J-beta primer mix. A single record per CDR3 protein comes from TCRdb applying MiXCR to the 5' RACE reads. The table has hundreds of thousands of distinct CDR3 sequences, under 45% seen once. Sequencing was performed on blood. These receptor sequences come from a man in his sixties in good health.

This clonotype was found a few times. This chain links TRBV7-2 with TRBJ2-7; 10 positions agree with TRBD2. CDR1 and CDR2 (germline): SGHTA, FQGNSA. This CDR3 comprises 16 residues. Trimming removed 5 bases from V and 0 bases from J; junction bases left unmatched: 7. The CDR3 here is CASSPHSGGISYEQYF. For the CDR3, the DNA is TGTGCCAGCAGCCCACATAGCGGGGGGATCTCCTACGAGCAGTACTTC. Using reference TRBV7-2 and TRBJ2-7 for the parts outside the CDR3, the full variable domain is GAGVSQSPSNKVTEKGKDVELRCDPISGHTALYWYRQSLGQGLEFLIYFQGNSAPDKSGLPSDRFSAERTGGSVSTLTIQRTQQEDSAVYLCASSPHSGGISYEQYFGPGTRLTVT.

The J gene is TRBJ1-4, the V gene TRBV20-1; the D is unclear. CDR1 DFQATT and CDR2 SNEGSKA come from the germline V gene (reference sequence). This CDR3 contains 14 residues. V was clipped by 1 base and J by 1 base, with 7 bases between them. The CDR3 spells CSARVTVTNEKLFF. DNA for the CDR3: TGCAGTGCTAGAGTGACGGTAACTAATGAAAAACTGTTTTTT.

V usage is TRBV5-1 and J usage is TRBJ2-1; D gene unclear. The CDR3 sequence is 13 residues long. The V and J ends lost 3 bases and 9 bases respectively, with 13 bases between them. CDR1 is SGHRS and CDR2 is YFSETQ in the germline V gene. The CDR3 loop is CASSSGLGSEQFF. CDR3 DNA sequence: TGCGCCAGCAGCTCCGGCCTGGGTAGTGAGCAGTTCTTC.

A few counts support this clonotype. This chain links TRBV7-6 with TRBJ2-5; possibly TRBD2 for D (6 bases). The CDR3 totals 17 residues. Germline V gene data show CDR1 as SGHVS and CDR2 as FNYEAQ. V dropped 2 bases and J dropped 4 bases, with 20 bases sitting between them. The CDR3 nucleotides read TGTGCCAGCAGCTTAAAGTTTGGCGGGAAGGCGGCAGAGACCCAGTACTTC. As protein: CASSLKFGGKAAETQYF.

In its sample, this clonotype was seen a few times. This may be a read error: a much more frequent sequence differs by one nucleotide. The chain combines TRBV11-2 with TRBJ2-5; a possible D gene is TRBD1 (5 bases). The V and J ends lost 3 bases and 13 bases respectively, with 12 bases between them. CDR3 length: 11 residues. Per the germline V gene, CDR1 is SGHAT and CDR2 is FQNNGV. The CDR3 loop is CASSLHGQGYF. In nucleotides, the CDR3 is TGTGCCAGCAGCTTGCACGGGCAGGGGTACTTC. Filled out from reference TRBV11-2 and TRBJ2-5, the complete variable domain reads EAGVAQSPRYKIIEKRQSVAFWCNPISGHATLYWYQQILGQGPKLLIQFQNNGVVDDSQLPKDRFSAERLKGVDSTLKIQPAKLEDSAVYLCASSLHGQGYFGPGTRLLVL.

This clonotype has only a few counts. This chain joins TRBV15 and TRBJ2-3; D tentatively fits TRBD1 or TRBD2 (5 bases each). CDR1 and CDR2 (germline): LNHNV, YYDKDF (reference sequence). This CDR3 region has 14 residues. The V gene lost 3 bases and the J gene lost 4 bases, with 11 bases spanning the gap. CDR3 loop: CATSSIGTPDTQYF. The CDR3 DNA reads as TGTGCCACCAGCAGCATAGGGACCCCAGATACGCAGTATTTT. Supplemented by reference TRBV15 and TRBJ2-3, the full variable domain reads DAMVIQNPRYQVTQFGKPVTLSCSQTLNHNVMYWYQQKSSQAPKLLFHYYDKDFNNEADTPDNFQSRRPNTSFCFLDIRSPGLGDTAMYLCATSSIGTPDTQYFGPGTRLTVL.

Here the CDR3 reads CASSLVNTQYF. CDR3 bases: TGTGCCAGCAGCTTAGTAAATACGCAGTATTTT. The gene calls are TRBV7-2 and TRBJ2-3; D remains unclear. CDR3 size: 11 residues. Trimming stripped 1 base from V and 7 bases from J, with 3 bases between. Germline V gene sequence: CDR1 SGHTA, CDR2 FQGNSA.

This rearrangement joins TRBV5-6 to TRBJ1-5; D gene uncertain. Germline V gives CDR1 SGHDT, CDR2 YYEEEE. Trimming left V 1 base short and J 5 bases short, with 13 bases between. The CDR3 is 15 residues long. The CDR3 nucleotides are TGTGCCAGCAGCTTGTTGAAGGACCTAGATCAGCCCCAGCATTTT. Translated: CASSLLKDLDQPQHF.

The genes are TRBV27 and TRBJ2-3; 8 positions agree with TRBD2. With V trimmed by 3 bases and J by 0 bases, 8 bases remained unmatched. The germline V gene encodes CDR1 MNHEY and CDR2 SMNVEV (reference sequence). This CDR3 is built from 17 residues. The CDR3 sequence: CASSLRLASISTDTQYF. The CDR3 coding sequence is TGTGCCAGCAGTTTGCGACTAGCGAGTATTAGCACAGATACGCAGTATTTT.

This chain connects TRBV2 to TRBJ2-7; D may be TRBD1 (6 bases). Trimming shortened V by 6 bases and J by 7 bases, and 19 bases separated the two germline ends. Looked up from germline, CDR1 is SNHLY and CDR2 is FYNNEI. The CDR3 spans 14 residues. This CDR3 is CASSVGAGRREQYF. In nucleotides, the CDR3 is TGTGCCAGCAGCGTGGGGGCAGGAAGAAGGGAGCAGTACTTC.

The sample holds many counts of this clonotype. CDR3 amino acids: CASSVDWTANTEAFF. As DNA, the CDR3 is TGTGCCAGCAGCGTAGATTGGACCGCGAACACTGAAGCTTTCTTT. This chain uses TRBV9 with TRBJ1-1; no clear D. V dropped 0 bases and J dropped 1 base, with 10 bases sitting between them. CDR1 and CDR2 (germline): SGDLS, YYNGEE. The CDR3 sequence is 15 residues long.

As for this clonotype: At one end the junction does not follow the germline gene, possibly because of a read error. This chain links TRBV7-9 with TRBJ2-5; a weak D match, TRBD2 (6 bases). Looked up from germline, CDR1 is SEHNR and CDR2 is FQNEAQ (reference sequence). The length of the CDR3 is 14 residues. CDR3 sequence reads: CTSSGGGIAETQYF. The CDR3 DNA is TGTACCAGCAGCGGTGGGGGGATAGCCGAGACCCAGTACTTC.

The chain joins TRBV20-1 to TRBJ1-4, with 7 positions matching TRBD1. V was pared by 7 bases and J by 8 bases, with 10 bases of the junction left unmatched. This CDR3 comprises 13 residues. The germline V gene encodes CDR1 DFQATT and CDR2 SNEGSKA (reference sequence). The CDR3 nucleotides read TGCAGTGGCCAGGGGGGAACAGGGGAAAAACTGTTTTTT. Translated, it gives CSGQGGTGEKLFF.

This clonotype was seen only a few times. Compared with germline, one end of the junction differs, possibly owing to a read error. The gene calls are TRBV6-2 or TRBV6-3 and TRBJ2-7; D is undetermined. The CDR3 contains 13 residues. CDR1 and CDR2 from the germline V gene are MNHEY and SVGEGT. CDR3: CASTYLSSYEQYF. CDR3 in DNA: TGTGCCAGCACTTACTTGAGCTCCTACGAGCAGTACTTC.

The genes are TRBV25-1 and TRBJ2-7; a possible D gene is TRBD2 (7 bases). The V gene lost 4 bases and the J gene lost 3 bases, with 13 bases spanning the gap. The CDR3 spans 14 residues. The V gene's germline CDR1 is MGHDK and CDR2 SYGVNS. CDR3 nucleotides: TGTGCCAGCAGTGCGGGGGGCCGTGGCTACGAGCAGTACTTC. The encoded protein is CASSAGGRGYEQYF.

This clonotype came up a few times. In nucleotides, the CDR3 is TGCAGCGTTTCGTCGGACAAAGGGCGGGTGTTTTTT. Translation gives CSVSSDKGRVFF. V is TRBV29-1 and J is TRBJ2-2, with D tentatively TRBD1 or TRBD2 (5 bases each). Germline V lookup: CDR1 SQVTM, CDR2 ANQGSEA. Trimming took off 5 bases at V and 15 bases at J, with 19 bases between the two ends. The CDR3 consists of 12 residues.

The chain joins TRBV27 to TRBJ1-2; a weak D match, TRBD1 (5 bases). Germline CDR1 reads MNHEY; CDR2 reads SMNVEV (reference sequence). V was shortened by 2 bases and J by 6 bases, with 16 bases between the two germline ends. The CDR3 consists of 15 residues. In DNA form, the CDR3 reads TGTGCCAGCAGTTTACCCCCTAGCGTCAGGGATGGCTACACCTTC. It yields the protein CASSLPPSVRDGYTF.

The CDR3 loop reads CASSLNGEKQYF. The DNA of the CDR3 is TGTGCCAGCAGCCTAAACGGGGAAAAGCAGTACTTC. The rearrangement links TRBV7-2 to TRBJ2-5, with D perhaps matching TRBD2 (5 bases). With 5 bases removed from V and 11 bases from J, the gap between germline ends came to 15 bases. Germline CDR1 reads SGHTA; CDR2 reads FQGNSA. The CDR3 is 12 amino acids.

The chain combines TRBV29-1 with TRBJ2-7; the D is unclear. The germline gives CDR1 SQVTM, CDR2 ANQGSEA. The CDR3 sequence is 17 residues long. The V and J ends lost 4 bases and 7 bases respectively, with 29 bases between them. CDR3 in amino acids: CSVVLGSSRSKYTEQYF. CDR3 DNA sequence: TGCAGCGTTGTCCTAGGTTCGTCGAGATCAAAATACACTGAGCAGTACTTC.

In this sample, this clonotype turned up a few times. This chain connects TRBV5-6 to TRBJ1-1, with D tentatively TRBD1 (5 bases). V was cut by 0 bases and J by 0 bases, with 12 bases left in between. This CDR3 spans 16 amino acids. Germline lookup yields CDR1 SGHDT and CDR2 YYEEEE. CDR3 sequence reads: CASSLGAGWMNTEAFF. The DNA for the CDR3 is TGTGCCAGCAGCTTGGGGGCAGGGTGGATGAACACTGAAGCTTTCTTT.

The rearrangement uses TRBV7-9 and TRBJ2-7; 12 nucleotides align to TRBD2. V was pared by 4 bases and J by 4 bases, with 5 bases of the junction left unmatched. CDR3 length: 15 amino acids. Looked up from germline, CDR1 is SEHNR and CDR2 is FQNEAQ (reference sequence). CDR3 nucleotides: TGTGCCAGCAGCTCCAGGACTAGCGGGGTGTACGAGCAGTACTTC. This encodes CASSSRTSGVYEQYF. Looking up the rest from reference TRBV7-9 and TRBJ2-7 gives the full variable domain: DTGVSQNPRHKITKRGQNVTFRCDPISEHNRLYWYRQTLGQGPEFLTYFQNEAQLEKSRLLSDRFSAERPKGSFSTLEIQRTEQGDSAMYLCASSSRTSGVYEQYFGPGTRLTVT.

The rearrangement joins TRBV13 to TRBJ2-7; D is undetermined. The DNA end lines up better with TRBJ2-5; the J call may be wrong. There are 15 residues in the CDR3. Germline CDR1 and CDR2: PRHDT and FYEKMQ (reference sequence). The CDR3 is CASSLARVMGETQYF. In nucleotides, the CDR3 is TGTGCCAGCAGCTTAGCTCGGGTGATGGGAGAGACCCAGTACTTC.

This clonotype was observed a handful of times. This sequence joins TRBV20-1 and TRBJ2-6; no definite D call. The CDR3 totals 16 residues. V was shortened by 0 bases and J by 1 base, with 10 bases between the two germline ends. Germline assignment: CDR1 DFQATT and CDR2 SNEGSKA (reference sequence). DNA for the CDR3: TGCAGTGCTAGAGAATCGGCAGTATCTGGGGCCAACGTCCTGACTTTC. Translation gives CSARESAVSGANVLTF.

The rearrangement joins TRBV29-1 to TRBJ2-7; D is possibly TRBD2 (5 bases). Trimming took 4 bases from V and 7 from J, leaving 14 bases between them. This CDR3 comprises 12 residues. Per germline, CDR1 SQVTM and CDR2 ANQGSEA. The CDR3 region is CSVGAVRGEQYF. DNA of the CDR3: TGCAGCGTTGGGGCAGTCCGGGGTGAGCAGTACTTC.

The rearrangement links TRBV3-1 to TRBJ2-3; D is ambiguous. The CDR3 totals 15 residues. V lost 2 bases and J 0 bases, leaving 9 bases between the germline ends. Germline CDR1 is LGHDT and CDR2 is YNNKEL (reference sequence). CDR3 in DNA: TGTGCCAGCAGCCAAAGGACGTTTAGCACAGATACGCAGTATTTT. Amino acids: CASSQRTFSTDTQYF.

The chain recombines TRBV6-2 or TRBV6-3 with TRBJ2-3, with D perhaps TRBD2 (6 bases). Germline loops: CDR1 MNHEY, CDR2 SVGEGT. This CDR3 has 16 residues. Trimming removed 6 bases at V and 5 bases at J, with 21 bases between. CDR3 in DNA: TGTGCCAGCAGCTTTAGCACCGGGACTGTTCGAGATACGCAGTATTTT. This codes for CASSFSTGTVRDTQYF.

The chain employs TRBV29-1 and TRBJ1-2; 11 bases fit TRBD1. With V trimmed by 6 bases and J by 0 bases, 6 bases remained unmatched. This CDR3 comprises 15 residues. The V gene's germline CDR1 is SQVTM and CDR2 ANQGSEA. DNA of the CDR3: TGCAGCGTCGGACAGGGGGCCTCCTCTAACTATGGCTACACCTTC. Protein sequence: CSVGQGASSNYGYTF.